The 2 T cell receptor beta chains given below trace back to one sample, sequenced in a study of cytomegalovirus exposure and HLA in healthy donors. Profiling relied on immunoSEQ multiplex PCR, and the TCRdb table lists in-frame clones only, not all of them. The data hold 65,000 to 100,000 clones, with under 95% observed a single time. The sequenced material came from PBMCs. The receptors come from a woman aged 25 to 45 in good health and CMV-seronegative.

The gene calls are TRBV28 and TRBJ1-4; 7 nucleotides line up with TRBD1. Per germline, CDR1 MDHEN and CDR2 SYDVKM. Unmatched junction bases numbered 11, after V lost 5 bases and J lost 8 bases. This CDR3 has 15 residues. CDR3 sequence: CASSLSRGLGEKLFF. The DNA for the CDR3 is TGTGCCAGCAGTCTTTCCAGGGGGTTGGGAGAAAAACTGTTTTTT.

The chain is built from TRBV28 and TRBJ2-2; tentatively, D is TRBD1 (5 bases). The CDR3 sequence is 16 residues long. Germline CDR1 reads MDHEN; CDR2 reads SYDVKM. Deletions cut 6 bases from V and 5 bases from J, with 19 bases between. Here the CDR3 reads CASRSGLMGATGELFF. As DNA, the CDR3 is TGTGCCAGCAGGTCAGGGCTTATGGGTGCGACCGGGGAGCTGTTTTTT.